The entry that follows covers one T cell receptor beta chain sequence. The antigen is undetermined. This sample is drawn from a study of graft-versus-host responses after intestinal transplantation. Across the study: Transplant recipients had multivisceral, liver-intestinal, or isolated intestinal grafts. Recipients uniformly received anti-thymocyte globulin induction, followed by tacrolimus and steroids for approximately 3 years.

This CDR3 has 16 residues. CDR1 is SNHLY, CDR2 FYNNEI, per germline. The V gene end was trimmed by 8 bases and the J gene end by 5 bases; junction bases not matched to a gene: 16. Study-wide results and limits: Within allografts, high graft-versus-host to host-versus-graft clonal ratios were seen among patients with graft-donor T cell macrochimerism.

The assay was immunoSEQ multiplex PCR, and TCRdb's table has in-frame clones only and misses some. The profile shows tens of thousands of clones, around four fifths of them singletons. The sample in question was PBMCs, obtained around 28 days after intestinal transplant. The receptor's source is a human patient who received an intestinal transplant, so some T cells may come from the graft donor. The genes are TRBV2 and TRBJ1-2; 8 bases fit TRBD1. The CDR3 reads CASSGLDWTGPYGYTF. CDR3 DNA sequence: TGTGCCAGCTCCGGCTTAGATTGGACAGGGCCGTATGGCTACACCTTC.